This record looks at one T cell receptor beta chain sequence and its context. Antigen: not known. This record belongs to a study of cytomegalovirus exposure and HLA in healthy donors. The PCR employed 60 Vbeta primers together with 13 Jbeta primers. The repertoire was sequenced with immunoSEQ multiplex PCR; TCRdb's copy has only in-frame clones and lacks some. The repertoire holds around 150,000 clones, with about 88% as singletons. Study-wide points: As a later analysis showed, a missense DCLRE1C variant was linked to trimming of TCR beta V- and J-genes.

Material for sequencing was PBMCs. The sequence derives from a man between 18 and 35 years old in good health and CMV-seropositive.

The CDR3 loop reads CASSLEGEPTNEKLFF. CDR3 coding DNA: TGTGCCAGCAGCTTAGAAGGGGAACCAACTAATGAAAAACTGTTTTTT. The chain links TRBV7-9 to TRBJ1-4; tentative D call: TRBD1 (5 bases). V lost 1 base and J 0 bases, leaving 9 bases between the germline ends. CDR3 length equals 16 residues. Per the germline V gene, CDR1 is SEHNR and CDR2 is FQNEAQ (reference sequence).